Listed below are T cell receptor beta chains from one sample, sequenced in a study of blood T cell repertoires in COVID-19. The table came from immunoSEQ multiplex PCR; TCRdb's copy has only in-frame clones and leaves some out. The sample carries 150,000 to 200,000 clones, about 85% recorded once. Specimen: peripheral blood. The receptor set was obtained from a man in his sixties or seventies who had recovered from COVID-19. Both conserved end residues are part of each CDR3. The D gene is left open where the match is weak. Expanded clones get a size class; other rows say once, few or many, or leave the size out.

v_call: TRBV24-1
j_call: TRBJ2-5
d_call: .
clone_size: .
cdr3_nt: TGTGCCACCAGTGAGCCTTACAGTGAAGAGACCCAGTACTTC
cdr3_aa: CATSEPYSEETQYF

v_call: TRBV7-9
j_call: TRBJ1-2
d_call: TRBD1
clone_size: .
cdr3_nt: TGTGCCAGCAGACGAACAGGGGGCGGCTATGGCTACACCTTC
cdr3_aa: CASRRTGGGYGYTF

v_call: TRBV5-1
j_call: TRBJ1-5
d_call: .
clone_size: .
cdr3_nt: TGCGCCAGCAGCCCCCAGTCCAGGGCTCAGCCCCAGCATTTT
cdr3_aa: CASSPQSRAQPQHF

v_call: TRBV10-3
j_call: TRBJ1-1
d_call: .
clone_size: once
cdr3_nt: TGTGCCATCAGTGAGAACAGGGACACTGAAGCTTTCTTT
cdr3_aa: CAISENRDTEAFF

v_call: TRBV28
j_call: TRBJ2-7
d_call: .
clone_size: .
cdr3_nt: TGTGCCAGCAGCCAGATTAAGCAGTACTTC
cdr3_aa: CASSQIKQYF

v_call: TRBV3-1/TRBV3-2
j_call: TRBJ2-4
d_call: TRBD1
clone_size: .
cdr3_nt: TGTGCCAGCAGCCACCCCCCGGGACAGAACAAAAACATTCAGTACTTC
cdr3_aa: CASSHPPGQNKNIQYF

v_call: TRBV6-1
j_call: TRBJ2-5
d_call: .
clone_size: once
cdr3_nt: TGTGCCAGCAGTGAAAATACAGTACAAGAGACCCAGTACTTC
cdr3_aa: CASSENTVQETQYF

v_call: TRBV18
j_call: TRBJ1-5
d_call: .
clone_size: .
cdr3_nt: TGTGCCAGCTCACCTACAGATAGCAATCAGCCCCAGCATTTT
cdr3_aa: CASSPTDSNQPQHF

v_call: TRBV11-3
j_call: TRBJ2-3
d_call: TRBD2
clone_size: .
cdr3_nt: TGTGCCAGCAGCCAATCCATAGCGGGAGGGCAAGATACGCAGTATTTT
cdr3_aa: CASSQSIAGGQDTQYF

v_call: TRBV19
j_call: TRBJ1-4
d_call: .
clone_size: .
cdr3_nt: TGTGCCAGTAGTATAGGCACGACAGTTGCAACTAATGAAAAACTGTTTTTT
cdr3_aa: CASSIGTTVATNEKLFF

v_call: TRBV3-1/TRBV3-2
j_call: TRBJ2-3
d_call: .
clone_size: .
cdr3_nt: TGTGCCAGCAGCCAACTGACAGGGCGGGGAGATACGCAGTATTTT
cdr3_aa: CASSQLTGRGDTQYF

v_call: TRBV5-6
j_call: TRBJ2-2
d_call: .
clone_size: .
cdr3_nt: TGTGCCAGCAGCTTGGGCGGGACTAACACCGGGGAGCTGTTTTTT
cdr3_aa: CASSLGGTNTGELFF

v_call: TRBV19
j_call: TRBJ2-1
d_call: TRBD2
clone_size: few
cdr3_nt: TGTGCCAGTAGTATTAGGGGACTAGCACACGAGCAGTTCTTC
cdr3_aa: CASSIRGLAHEQFF

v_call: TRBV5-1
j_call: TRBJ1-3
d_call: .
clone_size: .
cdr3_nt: TGCGCCAGCAGCTTTAGTGGGGCCGGCTCTGGAAACACCATATATTTT
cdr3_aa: CASSFSGAGSGNTIYF

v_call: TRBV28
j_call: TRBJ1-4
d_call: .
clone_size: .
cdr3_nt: TGTGCCAGCAGTTTTTATGCGGGTGGGGAAAAACTGTTTTTT
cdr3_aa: CASSFYAGGEKLFF

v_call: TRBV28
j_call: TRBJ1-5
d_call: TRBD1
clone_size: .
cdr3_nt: TGTGCCAGCAGTCTACAGGGGGCGCAGCCCCAGCATTTT
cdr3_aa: CASSLQGAQPQHF

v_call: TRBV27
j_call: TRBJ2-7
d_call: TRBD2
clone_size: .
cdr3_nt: TGTGCCAGCAGTTTATCGCTAGCGGGACCCTACGAGCAGTACTTC
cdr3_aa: CASSLSLAGPYEQYF

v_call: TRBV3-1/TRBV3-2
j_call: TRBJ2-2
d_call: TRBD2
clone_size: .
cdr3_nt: TGTGCCAGCATTCAGCTTGGGTCTCCGGGACTAGCGGGGCTAGCGAACACCGGGGAGCTGTTTTTT
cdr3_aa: CASIQLGSPGLAGLANTGELFF

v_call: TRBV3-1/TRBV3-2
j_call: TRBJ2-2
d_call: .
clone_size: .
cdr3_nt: TGTGCCAGCAGCCAAGACCGTCTCACCGGGGAGCTGTTTTTT
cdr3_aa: CASSQDRLTGELFF

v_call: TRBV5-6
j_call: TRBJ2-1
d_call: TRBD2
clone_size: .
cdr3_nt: TGTGCCAGCAGCTACGGGACTAGCCGGGACGGTGAGCAGTTCTTC
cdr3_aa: CASSYGTSRDGEQFF

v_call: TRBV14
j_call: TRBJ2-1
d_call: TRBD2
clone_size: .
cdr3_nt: TGTGCCAGCAGCAACGTGACTAGCGGGAGTCTGGAACAATCCTACAATGAGCAGTTCTTC
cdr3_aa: CASSNVTSGSLEQSYNEQFF

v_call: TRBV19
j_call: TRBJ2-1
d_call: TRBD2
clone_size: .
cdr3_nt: TGTGCCAGTAGCAACGAAAGACTAGCGGGAGATAATGAGCAGTTCTTC
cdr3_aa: CASSNERLAGDNEQFF

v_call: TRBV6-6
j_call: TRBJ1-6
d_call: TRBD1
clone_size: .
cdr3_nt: TGTGCCAGCAGACTGGACAGGGCTAGATCACCCCTCCACTTT
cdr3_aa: CASRLDRARSPLHF

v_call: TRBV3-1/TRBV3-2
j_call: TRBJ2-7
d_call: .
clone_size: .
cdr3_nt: TGTGCCAGCAGCCCCGGAGGTTCCGAGCAGTACTTC
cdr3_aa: CASSPGGSEQYF

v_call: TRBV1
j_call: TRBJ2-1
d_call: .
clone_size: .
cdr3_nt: TGCACCAGCAGCCAAGATTGGGCTACCCCATACAATGAGCAGTTCTTC
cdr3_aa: CTSSQDWATPYNEQFF

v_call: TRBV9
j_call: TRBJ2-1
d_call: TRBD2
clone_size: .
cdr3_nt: TGTGCCAGCAGCGTAGAATTAGCGGGTTACAATGAGCAGTTCTTC
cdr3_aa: CASSVELAGYNEQFF

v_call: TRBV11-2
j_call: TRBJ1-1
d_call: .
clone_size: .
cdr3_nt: TGTGCCAGCAGCTCCGGGGGACGGACCTACACTGAAGCTTTCTTT
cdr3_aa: CASSSGGRTYTEAFF

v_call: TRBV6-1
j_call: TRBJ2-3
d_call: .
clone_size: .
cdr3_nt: TGTGCCAGCAGCGAAAACCCCCAGGGTAGCACAGATACGCAGTATTTT
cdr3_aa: CASSENPQGSTDTQYF

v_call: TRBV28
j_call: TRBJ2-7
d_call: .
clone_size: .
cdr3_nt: TGTGCCAGCAGTGGATACAGGGTTCGCGAGCAGTACTTC
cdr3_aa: CASSGYRVREQYF

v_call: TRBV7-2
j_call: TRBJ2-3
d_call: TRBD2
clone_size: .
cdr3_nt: TGTGCCAGCGGGAGGGCCGATCTAGGCACAGATACGCAGTATTTT
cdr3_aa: CASGRADLGTDTQYF

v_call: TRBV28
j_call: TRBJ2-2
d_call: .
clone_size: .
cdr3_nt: TGTGCCAGCAGCCAAGGGGTCGGGGAGCTGTTTTTT
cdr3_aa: CASSQGVGELFF

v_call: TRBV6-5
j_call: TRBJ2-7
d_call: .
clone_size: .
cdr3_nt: TGTGCCAGCAGCATACTGACTGGCTCCTACGAGCAGTACTTC
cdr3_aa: CASSILTGSYEQYF

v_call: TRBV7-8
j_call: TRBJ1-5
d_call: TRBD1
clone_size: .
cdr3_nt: TGTGCCAGCAGCCCCGGACAGGGATACAATCAGCCCCAGCATTTT
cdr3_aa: CASSPGQGYNQPQHF

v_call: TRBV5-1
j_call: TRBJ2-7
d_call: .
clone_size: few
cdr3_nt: TGCGCCAGCAGCTTCGACAACTCCTACGAGCAGTACTTC
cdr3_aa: CASSFDNSYEQYF

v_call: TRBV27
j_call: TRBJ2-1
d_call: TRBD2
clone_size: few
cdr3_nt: TGTGCCAGCAGTCCGCCTGCGCTAGCGGGAGGCATTGAGCAGTTCTTC
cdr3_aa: CASSPPALAGGIEQFF